Described below is a single T cell receptor beta chain sequence and its context. Antigen unknown. The data derive from a study of OX40 agonist ivuxolimab in advanced cancers. Study-level information: The dose of intravenous ivuxolimab that patients received every 2 weeks ranged from 0.01 to 10 mg/kg. People in dose escalation had one of these cancers: hepatocellular carcinoma, melanoma, renal cell or head and neck cancer. Whole-study findings and limits: Expanded clones belonging to CD8+ T cells outnumbered, on average, those of CD4+. Dose levels from 0.1 to 3.0 mg/kg saw CD4+ and CD8+ blood T cells expand clonally by week 6.

The CDR3 contains 14 residues. V shed 2 bases and J shed 0 bases, with 8 bases lying between them. Germline loops: CDR1 SGHTS, CDR2 YDEGEE. Only in-frame clones appear in the TCRdb table, and some are missing; sequencing was by immunoSEQ multiplex PCR. The repertoire includes around 17,000 clones, about 83% of them detected once, and 9% to 15% sits in the top ten. Source: CD4+ or CD8+ T cells sorted from blood, taken in a trial of the OX40 agonist ivuxolimab. The genes are TRBV5-8 and TRBJ1-1; D remains unclear. The clonotype was recovered from an adult with an advanced solid tumor such as melanoma, head and neck, liver or kidney cancer. CDR3 nucleotide sequence: TGTGCCAGCAGCTTCTTCGGATTGAACACTGAAGCTTTCTTT. It codes for CASSFFGLNTEAFF.